In its sample, the clone carrying this TCR beta chain was seen many times. Its antigen remains unknown. CDR1 is GTSNPN and CDR2 is SVGIG in the germline V gene (reference sequence). The CDR3 is 11 amino acids. Trimming cost V 5 bases and J 4 bases, with 9 bases left between them. Clinical symptoms, serum thyroxine and TRAb, thyroid ultrasound and orbital computed tomography together formed the diagnostic basis. This entry is derived from a study of T cells in Graves' hyperthyroidism and ophthalmopathy. Study-level background: At the time of initial diagnosis and before any treatment, peripheral blood was collected.

General study findings and limits: Patients with ophthalmopathy were separated from those with stable hyperthyroidism by a 13 V-J model. Clonotypes that were expanded in thyroid above 0.001 mostly appeared in blood too.

Template material for amplifying TCR beta CDR3 regions consisted of RNA transcripts. HTBI primers were the set used in a first-round RT-PCR of the TCR CDR3. TCRdb called the multiplex PCR reads again in MiXCR, with one record for every CDR3 protein. The repertoire consists of about 250,000 distinct CDR3 sequences, with around 24% occurring once and the leading ten covering about a third. This receptor was taken from a woman in her thirties or forties with Graves' ophthalmopathy. This sequence joins TRBV30 and TRBJ2-7; D unclear. Sample: blood. CDR3 nucleotides: TGTGCCTGGCAAAGGATTTACGAGCAGTACTTC. It encodes CAWQRIYEQYF.